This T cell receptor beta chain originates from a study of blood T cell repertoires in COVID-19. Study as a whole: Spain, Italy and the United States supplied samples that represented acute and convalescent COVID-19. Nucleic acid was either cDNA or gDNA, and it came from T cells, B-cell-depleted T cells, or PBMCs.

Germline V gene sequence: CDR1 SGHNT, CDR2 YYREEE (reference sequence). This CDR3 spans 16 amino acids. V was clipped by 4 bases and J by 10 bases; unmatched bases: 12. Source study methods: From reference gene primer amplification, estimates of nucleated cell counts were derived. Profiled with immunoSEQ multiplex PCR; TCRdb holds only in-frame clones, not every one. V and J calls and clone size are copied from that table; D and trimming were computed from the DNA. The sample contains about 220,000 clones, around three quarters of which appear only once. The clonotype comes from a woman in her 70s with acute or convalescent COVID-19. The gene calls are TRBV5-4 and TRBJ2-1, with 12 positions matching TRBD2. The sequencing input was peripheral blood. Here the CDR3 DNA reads TGTGCCAGCAGCCCACCCCCCCTAGCGGGGGGGCGAGAGCAGTTCTTC. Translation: CASSPPPLAGGREQFF. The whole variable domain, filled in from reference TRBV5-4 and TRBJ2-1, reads ETGVTQSPTHLIKTRGQQVTLRCSSQSGHNTVSWYQQALGQGPQFIFQYYREEENGRGNFPPRFSGLQFPNYSSELNVNALELDDSALYLCASSPPPLAGGREQFFGPGTRLTVL.